This T cell receptor (beta chain) was captured in a study of T cell changes during pregnancy in multiple sclerosis. This clone was detected only once. This CDR3 spans 14 amino acids. The germline CDR1 and CDR2 sequences are SGHRS and YFSETQ. With 2 bases clipped from V and 4 bases from J, the junction kept 5 bases outside the gene matches. The assay was immunoSEQ multiplex PCR, and TCRdb's table has in-frame clones only and misses some. The data hold 95,000 to 100,000 clones, with about 91% observed a single time. Specimen: peripheral blood, collected in the second trimester of pregnancy. The receptor was isolated from a female donor with multiple sclerosis, enrolled in a pregnancy study. The chain has TRBV5-1 and TRBJ2-7, with 8 bases identical to TRBD2. CDR3 region: CASSFGTRAYEQYF. Here the CDR3 DNA reads TGCGCCAGCAGCTTTGGGACTAGGGCTTACGAGCAGTACTTC. The entire variable domain, with the rest obtained from reference TRBV5-1 and TRBJ2-7, is as follows: KAGVTQTPRYLIKTRGQQVTLSCSPISGHRSVSWYQQTPGQGLQFLFEYFSETQRNKGNFPGRFSGRQFSNSRSEMNVSTLELGDSALYLCASSFGTRAYEQYFGPGTRLTVT.